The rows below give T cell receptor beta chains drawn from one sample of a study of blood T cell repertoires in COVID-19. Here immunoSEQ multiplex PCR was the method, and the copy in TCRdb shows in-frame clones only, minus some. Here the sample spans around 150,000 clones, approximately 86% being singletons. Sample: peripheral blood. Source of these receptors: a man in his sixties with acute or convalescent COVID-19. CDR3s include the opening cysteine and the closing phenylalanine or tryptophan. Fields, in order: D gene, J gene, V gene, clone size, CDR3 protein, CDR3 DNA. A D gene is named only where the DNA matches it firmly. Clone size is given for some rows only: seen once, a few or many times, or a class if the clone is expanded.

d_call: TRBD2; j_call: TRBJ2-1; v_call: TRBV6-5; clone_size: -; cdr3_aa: CASRRGLAGGNEQFF; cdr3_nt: TGTGCCAGCAGACGGGGACTAGCGGGAGGAAATGAGCAGTTCTTC
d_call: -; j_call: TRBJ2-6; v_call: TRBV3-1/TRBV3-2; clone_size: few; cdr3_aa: CASSQGRIAGANVLTF; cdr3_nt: TGTGCCAGCAGCCAGGGGAGGATCGCTGGGGCCAACGTCCTGACTTTC
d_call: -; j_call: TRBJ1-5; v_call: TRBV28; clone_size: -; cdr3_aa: CASGTLNQPQHF; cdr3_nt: TGTGCCAGCGGGACATTAAATCAGCCCCAGCATTTT
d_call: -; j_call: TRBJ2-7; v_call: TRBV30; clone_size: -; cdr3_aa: CAWSEDSGTYEQYF; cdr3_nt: TGTGCCTGGAGTGAGGACAGCGGTACCTACGAGCAGTACTTC
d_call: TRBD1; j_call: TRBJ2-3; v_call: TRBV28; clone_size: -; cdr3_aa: CASRLAFSWDRVSEDITDTQYF; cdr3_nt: TGTGCCAGCAGACTCGCTTTTTCTTGGGACAGGGTATCAGAGGACATCACAGATACGCAGTATTTT
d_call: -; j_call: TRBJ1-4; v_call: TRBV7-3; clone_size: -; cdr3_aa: CASSGGQLEKLFF; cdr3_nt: TGTGCCAGCAGTGGAGGACAGCTGGAAAAACTGTTTTTT
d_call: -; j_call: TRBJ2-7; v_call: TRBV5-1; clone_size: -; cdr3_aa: CASSHHYRDTYEQYF; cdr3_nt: TGCGCCAGCAGCCATCATTACCGGGACACCTACGAGCAGTACTTC
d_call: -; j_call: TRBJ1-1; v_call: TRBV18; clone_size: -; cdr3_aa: CASSPTGGATEAFF; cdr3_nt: TGTGCCAGCTCACCAACTGGTGGGGCCACTGAAGCTTTCTTT
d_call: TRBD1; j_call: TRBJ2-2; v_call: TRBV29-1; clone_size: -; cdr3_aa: CSVQGDRGNTGELFF; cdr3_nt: TGCAGCGTCCAAGGGGACAGGGGCAACACCGGGGAGCTGTTTTTT
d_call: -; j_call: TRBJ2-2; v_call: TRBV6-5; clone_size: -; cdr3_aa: CASSYGGYGELFF; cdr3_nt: TGTGCCAGCAGTTACGGGGGGTACGGGGAGCTGTTTTTT
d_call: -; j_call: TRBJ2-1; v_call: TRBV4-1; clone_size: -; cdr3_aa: CASSFRGSYNEQFF; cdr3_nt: TGCGCCAGCAGCTTTCGGGGCTCCTACAATGAGCAGTTCTTC
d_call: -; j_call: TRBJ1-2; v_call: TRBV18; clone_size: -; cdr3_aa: CASSNLNNPYGYTF; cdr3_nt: TGTGCCAGCTCAAACCTAAATAACCCCTATGGCTACACCTTC
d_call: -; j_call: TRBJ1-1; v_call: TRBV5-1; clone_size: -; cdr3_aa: CASSLWRSGTEAFF; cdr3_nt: TGCGCCAGCAGCTTGTGGCGGAGTGGGACTGAAGCTTTCTTT
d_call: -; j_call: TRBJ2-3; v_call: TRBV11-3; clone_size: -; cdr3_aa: CASSLSPGRGDTQYF; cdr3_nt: TGTGCCAGCAGCTTGTCTCCGGGGCGGGGAGATACGCAGTATTTT
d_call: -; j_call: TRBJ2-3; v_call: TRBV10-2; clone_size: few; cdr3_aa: CASSVTRRRPTDTQYF; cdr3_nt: TGCGCCAGCAGCGTAACCCGCCGGAGGCCCACAGATACGCAGTATTTT